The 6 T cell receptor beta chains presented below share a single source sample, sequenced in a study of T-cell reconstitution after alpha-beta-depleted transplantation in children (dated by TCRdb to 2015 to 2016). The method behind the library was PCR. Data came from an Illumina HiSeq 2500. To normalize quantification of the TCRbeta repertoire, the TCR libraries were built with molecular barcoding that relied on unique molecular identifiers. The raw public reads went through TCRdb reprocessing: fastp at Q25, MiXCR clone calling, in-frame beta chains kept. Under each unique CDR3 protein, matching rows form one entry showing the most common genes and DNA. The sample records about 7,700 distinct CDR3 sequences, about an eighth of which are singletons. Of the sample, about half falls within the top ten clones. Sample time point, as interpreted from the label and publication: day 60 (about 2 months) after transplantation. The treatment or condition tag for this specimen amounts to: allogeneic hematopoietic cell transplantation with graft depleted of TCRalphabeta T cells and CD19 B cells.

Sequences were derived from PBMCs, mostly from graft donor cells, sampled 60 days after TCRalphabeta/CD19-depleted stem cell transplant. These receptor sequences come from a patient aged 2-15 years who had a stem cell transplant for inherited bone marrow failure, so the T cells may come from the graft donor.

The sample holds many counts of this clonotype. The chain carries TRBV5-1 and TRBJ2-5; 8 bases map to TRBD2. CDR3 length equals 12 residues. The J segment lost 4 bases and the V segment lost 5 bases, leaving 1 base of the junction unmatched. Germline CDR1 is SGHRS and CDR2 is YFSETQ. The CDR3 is CASSSGTETQYF. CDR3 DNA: TGCGCCAGCAGTAGCGGGACAGAGACCCAGTACTTC.

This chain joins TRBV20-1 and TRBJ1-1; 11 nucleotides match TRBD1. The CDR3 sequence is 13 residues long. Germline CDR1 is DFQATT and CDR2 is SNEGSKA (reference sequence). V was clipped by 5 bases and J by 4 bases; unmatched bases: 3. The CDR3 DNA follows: TGCAGTGCTGGACAGGGGGCAGCCACTGAAGCTTTCTTT. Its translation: CSAGQGAATEAFF.

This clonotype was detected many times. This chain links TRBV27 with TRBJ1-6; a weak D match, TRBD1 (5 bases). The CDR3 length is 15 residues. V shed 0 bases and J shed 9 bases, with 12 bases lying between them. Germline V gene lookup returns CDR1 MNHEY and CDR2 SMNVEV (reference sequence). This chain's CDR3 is CASSLSRQGGSPLHF. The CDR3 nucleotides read TGTGCCAGCAGTTTATCGAGGCAGGGAGGTTCACCCCTCCACTTT.

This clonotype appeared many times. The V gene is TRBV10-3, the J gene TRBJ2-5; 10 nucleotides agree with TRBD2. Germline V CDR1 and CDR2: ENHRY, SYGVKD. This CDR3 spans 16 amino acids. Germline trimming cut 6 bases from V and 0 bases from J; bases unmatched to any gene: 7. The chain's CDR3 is CAISSGLAAYQETQYF. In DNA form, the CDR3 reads TGTGCCATCAGCTCCGGACTAGCGGCGTACCAAGAGACCCAGTACTTC.

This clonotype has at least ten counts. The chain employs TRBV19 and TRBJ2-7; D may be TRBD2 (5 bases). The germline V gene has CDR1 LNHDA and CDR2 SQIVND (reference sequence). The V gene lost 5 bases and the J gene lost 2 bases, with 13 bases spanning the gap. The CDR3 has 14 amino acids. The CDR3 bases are TGTGCCAGTAGTCCCGGAGGACGGGCCTACGAGCAGTACTTC. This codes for CASSPGGRAYEQYF. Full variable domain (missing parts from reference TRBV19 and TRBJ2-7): DGGITQSPKYLFRKEGQNVTLSCEQNLNHDAMYWYRQDPGQGLRLIYYSQIVNDFQKGDIAEGYSVSREKKESFPLTVTSAQKNPTAFYLCASSPGGRAYEQYFGPGTRLTVT.

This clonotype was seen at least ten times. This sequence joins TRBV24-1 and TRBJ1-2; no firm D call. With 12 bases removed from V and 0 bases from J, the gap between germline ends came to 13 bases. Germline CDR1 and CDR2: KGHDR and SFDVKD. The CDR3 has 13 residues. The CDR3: CAANREANYGYTF. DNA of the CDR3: TGTGCCGCGAACAGAGAGGCTAACTATGGCTACACCTTC.